The source of this T cell receptor (beta chain) is a study of molecular identifiers for immune sequencing clone quantification. General study points: Sizes of clones that are highly expanded could be underestimated (if identical TCR molecules share a barcode). Jurkat TCR RNA spiked in from one cell reportedly remained identifiable amid roughly 910,000 naive cells.

Worth noting for this clonotype: What it binds is not known.

The V segment lost 6 bases and the J segment 5 bases; nucleotides outside the gene matches: 13. The CDR3 contains 15 residues. Germline V CDR1 and CDR2: SGHTA, FQGNSA. With 10%, 30% or 50% of RNA, about 20,000 to 1,100,000 naive CD8 T cells were sequenced. The use of previously described methods and listed TCR primers produced the bulk TCR libraries. TCRdb recomputed calls from the PCR reads with MiXCR, one row per CDR3 protein. The sample comprises about 630,000 distinct CDR3 sequences, over 25% of which are singletons, and roughly 0.83% rests with the top ten. This sequence originates from a human donor in good health. Some libraries in this study had Jurkat cell RNA spiked in. The specimen was naive CD8+ T cells from blood, with Jurkat cell RNA spiked in. Subset here: FACS-sorted CD8+CD4-CCR7+CD45RA+ naive T cells. The V call is TRBV7-2, the J call TRBJ2-7; the match to TRBD1 covers 7 bases. This chain's CDR3 is CASRRDEGAPDEQYF. CDR3 DNA: TGTGCCAGCAGACGCGATGAGGGGGCCCCCGACGAGCAGTACTTC. Variable domain in full (rest from reference TRBV7-2 and TRBJ2-7): GAGVSQSPSNKVTEKGKDVELRCDPISGHTALYWYRQSLGQGLEFLIYFQGNSAPDKSGLPSDRFSAERTGGSVSTLTIQRTQQEDSAVYLCASRRDEGAPDEQYFGPGTRLTVT.